The sequence of this T cell receptor (beta chain) was determined in a study of blood T cell repertoires in COVID-19. On the study more broadly: The origin of the acute and convalescent COVID-19 samples was the United States, Italy and Spain.

The germline gives CDR1 MNHEY, CDR2 SMNVEV (reference sequence). Trimming removed 2 bases from V and 5 bases from J, with 9 bases in between. The CDR3 covers 13 residues. Original methodology: Researchers report that nucleated cell counts were estimated from reference gene primer amplification. Sequenced by immunoSEQ multiplex PCR; TCRdb stores in-frame clones only, minus some. V and J calls and clone size come straight from that table; D and trimming were deduced from the DNA. This sample has 35,000 to 45,000 clones; roughly 84% occur once, and the top ten carry 2% to 2.5%. This TCR derives from a human donor in a cohort sampled during active COVID-19. The chain couples TRBV27 to TRBJ2-5; maybe TRBD1 (6 bases). Input material: peripheral blood. The CDR3 region is CASSLQGIETQYF. In DNA form, the CDR3 reads TGTGCCAGCAGTTTACAGGGGATTGAGACCCAGTACTTC.